Listed here are 13 T cell receptor beta chains from one sample, sequenced in a study of blood T cell repertoires in COVID-19. The assay was immunoSEQ multiplex PCR, and TCRdb's table has in-frame clones only and misses some. Of some 66,000 clones in the sample, 70% to 85% were seen once. Material: peripheral blood. The source is a man in his 60s with acute or convalescent COVID-19.

V and J are TRBV15 and TRBJ1-5; maybe TRBD1 (5 bases). The germline V gene encodes CDR1 LNHNV and CDR2 YYDKDF (reference sequence). The CDR3 contains 12 residues. Between the trimmed V and J ends, which lost 0 bases and 12 bases, there was a span of 9 bases. The CDR3 protein is CATSRDDRGQHF. For the CDR3, the DNA is TGTGCCACCAGCAGAGATGATAGGGGCCAGCATTTT.

The chain has TRBV12-5 and TRBJ1-1; perhaps TRBD1 as D (6 bases). The V end was cut by 1 base, the J end by 1 base, with 10 bases between. The CDR3 spans 15 residues. Germline V gene lookup returns CDR1 LGHNT and CDR2 FRNRAP. For the CDR3, the DNA is TGTGCTAGTGGTTTGGGGCAGGGGAGGAACACTGAAGCTTTCTTT. This gives the protein CASGLGQGRNTEAFF.

V is TRBV25-1 and J is TRBJ1-4; no definite D call. The CDR3 totals 15 residues. Germline values: CDR1 MGHDK, CDR2 SYGVNS. Trimming stripped 4 bases from V and 3 bases from J, with 12 bases between. The CDR3 DNA follows: TGTGCCAGCAGTGCCCTCGGGTTGGCTAATGAAAAACTGTTTTTT. It is translated as CASSALGLANEKLFF.

In this sample, this clone turned up many times. The chain uses TRBV28 and TRBJ2-7; TRBD2 matches 15 bases. Trimming at V came to 5 bases and at J to 7 bases, leaving 6 bases not matched to a gene. CDR1 MDHEN and CDR2 SYDVKM come from the germline V gene. This CDR3 comprises 15 residues. CDR3 region: CASSHGLAGGPEQYF. Here the CDR3 DNA reads TGTGCCAGCAGTCACGGACTAGCGGGGGGGCCTGAGCAGTACTTC. Based on the CDR3 plus reference TRBV28 and TRBJ2-7, the full variable domain is DVKVTQSSRYLVKRTGEKVFLECVQDMDHENMFWYRQDPGLGLRLIYFSYDVKMKEKGDIPEGYSVSREKKERFSLILESASTNQTSMYLCASSHGLAGGPEQYFGPGTRLTVT.

The chain joins TRBV6-1 to TRBJ1-1, with D possibly matching TRBD1 (6 bases). There are 16 residues in the CDR3. V gave up 1 base and J gave up 4 bases, with 16 bases separating them. Germline assignment: CDR1 MNHNS and CDR2 SASEGT. The DNA of the CDR3 is TGTGCCAGCAGTGAAGAAGGGGGAAAGTGGCCCACTGAAGCTTTCTTT. Translating it yields CASSEEGGKWPTEAFF.

This clone was counted a few times. The chain employs TRBV11-1 and TRBJ2-5; 7 bases match TRBD1. Germline V gene data show CDR1 as SGHAT and CDR2 as FQDESV (reference sequence). The CDR3 consists of 14 residues. With 5 bases clipped from V and 4 bases from J, the junction kept 7 bases outside the gene matches. The CDR3 loop reads CASSPTGLAETQYF. DNA of the CDR3: TGTGCCAGCAGCCCGACAGGGCTTGCAGAGACCCAGTACTTC.

The chain recombines TRBV5-6 with TRBJ2-1, with 10 bases identical to TRBD1. With V trimmed by 3 bases and J by 4 bases, 4 bases remained unmatched. The CDR3 has 15 amino acids. In germline, CDR1 is SGHDT, CDR2 YYEEEE. The CDR3 nucleotides are TGTGCCAGCAGCTCCTGGGACAGGGGATACAATGAGCAGTTCTTC. Translation: CASSSWDRGYNEQFF.

The V gene is TRBV20-1, the J gene TRBJ1-1; D is ambiguous. Germline CDR1 and CDR2: DFQATT and SNEGSKA (reference sequence). Trimming shortened V by 6 bases and J by 2 bases, and 7 bases separated the two germline ends. The CDR3 runs to 11 residues. As DNA, the CDR3 is TGCAGTGCCCGACAAAACACTGAAGCTTTCTTT. It translates to CSARQNTEAFF.

V usage is TRBV15 and J usage is TRBJ2-2; 8 nucleotides match TRBD1. Germline CDR1 reads LNHNV; CDR2 reads YYDKDF (reference sequence). The trim removed 0 bases at V and 0 bases at J, leaving 9 bases unmatched. This CDR3 is 19 amino acids long. The CDR3 DNA follows: TGTGCCACCAGCAGAGATCTGAGAGGACAGGGATCGAACACCGGGGAGCTGTTTTTT. As protein: CATSRDLRGQGSNTGELFF.

The chain joins TRBV19 to TRBJ1-3, with 9 bases lining up with TRBD1. CDR3 size: 14 residues. With 10 bases clipped from V and 0 bases from J, the junction kept 4 bases outside the gene matches. CDR1 and CDR2 (germline): LNHDA, SQIVND (reference sequence). The CDR3 nucleotides are TGTGCCACTCGGACAGGGGACTCTGGAAACACCATATATTTT. Translation: CATRTGDSGNTIYF.

This chain links TRBV30 with TRBJ1-4, with 8 bases matching TRBD1. CDR1 and CDR2 (germline): GTSNPN, SVGIG (reference sequence). J was trimmed by 8 bases and V by 4 bases; bases with no gene match: 9. The CDR3 loop spans 14 amino acids. For the CDR3, the DNA is TGTGCCTGGACCAGGGACAGGACCACCGAAAAACTGTTTTTT. Protein: CAWTRDRTTEKLFF.

The genes are TRBV28 and TRBJ2-7; D may be TRBD1 (5 bases). Germline loops: CDR1 MDHEN, CDR2 SYDVKM. Trimming shortened V by 3 bases and J by 2 bases, and 17 bases separated the two germline ends. The CDR3 loop spans 16 amino acids. In DNA, the CDR3 is TGTGCCAGCAGTTTCCACTTGGGGCTGCTCACCTACGAGCAGTACTTC. It specifies CASSFHLGLLTYEQYF.

The chain carries TRBV11-2 and TRBJ2-3, with 7 nucleotides matching TRBD1. V dropped 5 bases and J dropped 5; count of bases not matched to a gene: 13. Germline assignment: CDR1 SGHAT and CDR2 FQNNGV. The CDR3 length is 16 residues. This CDR3 reads CASSRFKEGAKDTQYF. In DNA, the CDR3 is TGTGCCAGCAGCCGGTTTAAAGAGGGGGCTAAAGATACGCAGTATTTT.